This T cell receptor (beta chain) was retrieved from a study of cytomegalovirus exposure and HLA in healthy donors. Germline V lookup: CDR1 SGHRS, CDR2 YFSETQ. The CDR3 runs to 14 residues. As for this clone: Relative to the germline gene, one junction end is altered; a read error may explain this.

The PCR had 60 Vbeta and 13 Jbeta primers. Original methodology: There were some 87 million unique TCR beta chains by a later count, and some 12 million of them were shared. Sequencing used immunoSEQ multiplex PCR; TCRdb keeps in-frame clones, though not all of them. For V, J and clone size, that table is used; D and trimming come from the DNA. The listing contains 40,000 to 60,000 clones. This chain uses TRBV5-1 with TRBJ1-3; D uncertain. What was sequenced was PBMCs. The sequence was obtained from a male donor in good health and CMV-seropositive. The CDR3 DNA is TGCGCCAGCAGAGATGAAGAGACTGGAAACGCCATATATTTT. Translating gives CASRDEETGNAIYF.